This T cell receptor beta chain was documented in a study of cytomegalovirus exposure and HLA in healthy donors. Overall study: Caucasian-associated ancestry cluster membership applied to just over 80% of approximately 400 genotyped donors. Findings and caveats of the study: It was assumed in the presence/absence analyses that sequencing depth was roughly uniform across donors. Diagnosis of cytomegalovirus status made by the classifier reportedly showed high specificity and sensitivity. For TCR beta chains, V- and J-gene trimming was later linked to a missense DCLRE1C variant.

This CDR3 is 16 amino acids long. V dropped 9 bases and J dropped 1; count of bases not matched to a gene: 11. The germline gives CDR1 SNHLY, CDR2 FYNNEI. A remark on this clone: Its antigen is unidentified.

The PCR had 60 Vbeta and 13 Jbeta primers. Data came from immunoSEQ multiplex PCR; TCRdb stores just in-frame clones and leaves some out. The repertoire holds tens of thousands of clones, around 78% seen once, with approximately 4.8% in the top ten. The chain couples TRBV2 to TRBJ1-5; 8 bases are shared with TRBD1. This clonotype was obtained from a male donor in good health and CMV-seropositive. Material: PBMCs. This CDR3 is CASSRQGMLSNQPQHF. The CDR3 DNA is TGTGCCAGTTCGAGACAGGGGATGTTGAGCAATCAGCCCCAGCATTTT.